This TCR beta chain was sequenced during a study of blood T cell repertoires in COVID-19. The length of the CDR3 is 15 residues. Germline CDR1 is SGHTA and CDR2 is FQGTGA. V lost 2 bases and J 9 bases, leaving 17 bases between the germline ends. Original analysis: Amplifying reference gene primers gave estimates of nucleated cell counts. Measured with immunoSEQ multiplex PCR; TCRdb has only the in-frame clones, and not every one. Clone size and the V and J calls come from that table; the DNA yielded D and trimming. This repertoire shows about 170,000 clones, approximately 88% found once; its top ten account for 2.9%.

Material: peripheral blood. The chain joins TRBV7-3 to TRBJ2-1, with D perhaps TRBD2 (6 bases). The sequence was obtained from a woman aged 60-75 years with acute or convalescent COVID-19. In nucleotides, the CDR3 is TGTGCCAGCAGCTTATTCGCCCCGGGAGTCGGTGAGCAGTTCTTC. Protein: CASSLFAPGVGEQFF.